These 25 T cell receptor beta chains originate from one sample sequenced in a study of cytomegalovirus exposure and HLA in healthy donors. TCRdb's table, derived via immunoSEQ multiplex PCR, lists solely in-frame clones and lacks some. The top ten hold around 5.6% of the sample, which has 200,000 to 250,000 clones, roughly 83% seen once. Sequenced material: PBMCs. All receptors come from a young woman in good health and CMV-seronegative.

This clone was recorded once. This chain links TRBV28 with TRBJ2-1, with a weak D call TRBD2 (6 bases). The CDR3 consists of 15 residues. Germline V lookup: CDR1 MDHEN, CDR2 SYDVKM. V was pared by 7 bases and J by 2 bases, with 15 bases between. The CDR3 DNA is TGTGCCAGCAAAGAAAGGGCTAGCGCCTACAATGAGCAGTTCTTC. Encoded protein: CASKERASAYNEQFF.

The chain carries TRBV27 and TRBJ1-5; D is possibly TRBD1 (6 bases). CDR1 is MNHEY, CDR2 SMNVEV, per germline (reference sequence). The V gene lost 5 bases and the J gene lost 6 bases, with 20 bases spanning the gap. The CDR3 loop spans 16 amino acids. The CDR3 reads CASSPIPPVGGQPQHF. Here the CDR3 DNA reads TGTGCCAGCAGTCCTATCCCCCCGGTAGGGGGTCAGCCCCAGCATTTT.

The chain employs TRBV7-9 and TRBJ1-1; TRBD1 might be the D (6 bases). V lost 5 bases and J lost 1, with 14 bases in between. Germline V gene lookup returns CDR1 SEHNR and CDR2 FQNEAQ (reference sequence). The CDR3 covers 15 residues. This CDR3 is CASSVHGTTNTEAFF. CDR3 in DNA: TGTGCCAGCAGCGTCCACGGGACAACGAACACTGAAGCTTTCTTT.

V usage is TRBV7-9 and J usage is TRBJ2-7; 12 positions match TRBD2. This CDR3 has 15 residues. Germline values: CDR1 SEHNR, CDR2 FQNEAQ (reference sequence). The V segment lost 5 bases and the J segment 3 bases; nucleotides outside the gene matches: 5. This chain's CDR3 is CASSVLAGGFYEQYF. The DNA for the CDR3 is TGTGCCAGCAGCGTACTAGCGGGAGGATTCTACGAGCAGTACTTC.

CDR3 protein: CASSLTSAHYEQYF. The CDR3 nucleotides are TGCGCCAGCAGTCTGACTAGCGCTCACTACGAGCAGTACTTC. This chain connects TRBV5-1 to TRBJ2-7; TRBD2 matches at 8 bases. Germline trimming cut 5 bases from V and 3 bases from J; bases unmatched to any gene: 7. The CDR3 loop spans 14 amino acids. Per the germline V gene, CDR1 is SGHRS and CDR2 is YFSETQ.

V is TRBV27 and J is TRBJ1-1; D ambiguous. The CDR3 sequence is 17 residues long. V was shortened by 8 bases and J by 0 bases, with 22 bases between the two germline ends. Germline V gives CDR1 MNHEY, CDR2 SMNVEV (reference sequence). CDR3 nucleotides: TGTGCCAGCGGGAGCCTCGGAGCCGGAGGGATGAACACTGAAGCTTTCTTT. Translating it yields CASGSLGAGGMNTEAFF.

The chain has TRBV29-1 and TRBJ1-1; tentative D call: TRBD1 (6 bases). V lost 4 bases and J 1 base, leaving 10 bases between the germline ends. The CDR3 consists of 13 residues. In germline, CDR1 is SQVTM, CDR2 ANQGSEA. CDR3 bases: TGCAGCGTTGTGGACAGTGGGAACACTGAAGCTTTCTTT. Translated, it gives CSVVDSGNTEAFF.

This sequence joins TRBV5-4 and TRBJ1-1; D perhaps matches TRBD1 (6 bases). The CDR3 is 13 amino acids. V lost 7 bases and J 4 bases, leaving 14 bases between the germline ends. Germline assignment: CDR1 SGHNT and CDR2 YYREEE (reference sequence). The CDR3 bases are TGTGCCAGCTCCGGCCAAGGGGGCACTGAAGCTTTCTTT. Protein product: CASSGQGGTEAFF.

The J gene is TRBJ2-7, the V gene TRBV7-8; 11 bases align to TRBD2. J gave up 2 bases and V 5 bases, and 2 bases lay outside the gene matches. Per the germline V gene, CDR1 is SGHVS and CDR2 is FQNEAQ. The CDR3 loop spans 14 amino acids. This chain's CDR3 is CASSVSGGAYEQYF. The CDR3 nucleotides are TGTGCCAGCAGCGTTAGCGGGGGGGCCTACGAGCAGTACTTC.

This clone was found a few times. V and J are TRBV7-2 and TRBJ2-7, with 10 bases matching TRBD2. This CDR3 spans 15 amino acids. Per the germline V gene, CDR1 is SGHTA and CDR2 is FQGNSA. The junction had 7 bases not matched to a gene; V was cut back by 5 bases and J by 3 bases. The CDR3 is CASSQRLAGNYEQYF. For the CDR3, the DNA is TGTGCCAGCAGCCAGCGACTAGCGGGTAACTACGAGCAGTACTTC.

J is TRBJ2-7 and V is TRBV27; the D call may be TRBD1 or TRBD2 (5 bases each). V dropped 2 bases and J dropped 4 bases, with 15 bases sitting between them. The germline CDR1 and CDR2 sequences are MNHEY and SMNVEV (reference sequence). The CDR3 consists of 15 residues. CDR3 amino acids: CASSLKGRGDYEQYF. The DNA of the CDR3 is TGTGCCAGCAGTTTAAAAGGGAGAGGGGATTACGAGCAGTACTTC.

This sequence joins TRBV29-1 and TRBJ2-1; 10 bases fit TRBD1. Looked up from germline, CDR1 is SQVTM and CDR2 is ANQGSEA. The CDR3 is 15 residues long. J lost 7 bases, V lost 3 bases, and 9 bases had no gene match. CDR3: CSVESRDRGLNEQFF. The CDR3 region has the DNA TGCAGCGTTGAGAGCCGCGACAGGGGGCTAAATGAGCAGTTCTTC.

In this sample, this clone turned up once. The CDR3, as DNA: TGCGCCAGCAGTAGGTTGGCGGGGGGCGTGACTTCCTACGAGCAGTACTTC. This sequence encodes CASSRLAGGVTSYEQYF. The chain has TRBV5-1 and TRBJ2-7; TRBD2 matches at 8 bases. The CDR3 spans 17 residues. Germline-derived CDR1 and CDR2 are SGHRS and YFSETQ. V shed 5 bases, J shed 1 base, and the junction held 14 bases outside the gene matches.

This chain uses TRBV5-4 with TRBJ2-1; 9 positions match TRBD2. After removal of 0 bases from V and 9 bases from J, the junction contained 4 bases not matched to a gene. CDR1 and CDR2 from the germline V gene are SGHNT and YYREEE (reference sequence). The CDR3 sequence is 14 residues long. The CDR3 coding sequence is TGTGCCAGCAGCTTGGCTAGCGGGATGGTTGAGCAGTTCTTC. This codes for CASSLASGMVEQFF.

V usage is TRBV10-3 and J usage is TRBJ2-7; D could derive from TRBD1 or TRBD2 (6 bases each). V was pared by 4 bases and J by 2 bases, with 9 bases between. Per the germline V gene, CDR1 is ENHRY and CDR2 is SYGVKD. The CDR3 has 13 amino acids. The CDR3: CAISVGGAYEQYF. The CDR3 DNA sequence: TGTGCCATCAGTGTCGGGGGCGCCTACGAGCAGTACTTC.

The chain recombines TRBV2 with TRBJ2-1, with unresolved D. This CDR3 region has 12 residues. V was pared by 4 bases and J by 8 bases, with 9 bases between. Germline CDR1 reads SNHLY; CDR2 reads FYNNEI. The CDR3 nucleotides are TGTGCCAGCAGTGCTTCCCGGCATGAGCAGTTCTTC. This sequence encodes CASSASRHEQFF.

The gene calls are TRBV7-3 and TRBJ2-1; 14 bases line up with TRBD2. Germline CDR1 SGHTA, CDR2 FQGTGA. V gave up 4 bases and J gave up 1 base; unmatched junction bases: 6. This CDR3 has 18 amino acids. CDR3: CASSYRTSGGLSYNEQFF. The CDR3 region has the DNA TGTGCCAGCAGCTACCGGACTAGCGGGGGGCTATCCTACAATGAGCAGTTCTTC.

This chain links TRBV7-6 with TRBJ2-5, with TRBD2 identical over 14 bases. The trim removed 4 bases at V and 5 bases at J, leaving 12 bases unmatched. CDR1 SGHVS and CDR2 FNYEAQ come from the germline V gene. CDR3 length: 18 residues. The chain's CDR3 is CASSSTRLAGGPQETQYF. The CDR3 nucleotides are TGTGCCAGCAGCTCGACGCGACTAGCGGGGGGGCCGCAGGAGACCCAGTACTTC.

This rearrangement joins TRBV7-6 to TRBJ1-1; D call uncertain. From germline, CDR1 is SGHVS and CDR2 FNYEAQ. V lost 3 bases to trimming and J lost 1 base, with 18 bases between them. The CDR3 consists of 17 residues. CDR3 bases: TGTGCCAGCAGCTTCCCCCTCCGCGACATGAAGAACACTGAAGCTTTCTTT. It is translated as CASSFPLRDMKNTEAFF.

The chain uses TRBV7-9 and TRBJ2-2, with a possible D match to TRBD1 (6 bases). The CDR3 is 14 amino acids. V was clipped by 5 bases and J by 6 bases, with 13 bases between them. Germline-derived CDR1 and CDR2 are SEHNR and FQNEAQ (reference sequence). CDR3 coding DNA: TGTGCCAGCAGCCCTAACAGGGTCCCCGGGGAGCTGTTTTTT. Translation: CASSPNRVPGELFF.

This clone has a handful of counts. V gene TRBV6-1 combines with J gene TRBJ1-5; TRBD1 matches 9 bases. Trimming cost V 3 bases and J 4 bases; bases outside gene matches: 7. The CDR3 covers 16 residues. The germline gives CDR1 MNHNS, CDR2 SASEGT. The CDR3 DNA sequence: TGTGCCAGCAGTGAGAAGCGGGACAGGGTTAATCAGCCCCAGCATTTT. Residues: CASSEKRDRVNQPQHF.

This chain connects TRBV4-1 to TRBJ2-7; 12 bases are a match to TRBD2. Germline V gene sequence: CDR1 MGHRA, CDR2 YSYEKL. J gave up 4 bases and V 4 bases, and 8 bases lay outside the gene matches. The CDR3 consists of 16 residues. The CDR3 spells CASSPTRLAGEYEQYF. The CDR3, as DNA: TGCGCCAGCAGCCCAACACGACTAGCGGGGGAATACGAGCAGTACTTC.

This chain uses TRBV5-1 with TRBJ1-5; TRBD1 is a possible D gene (5 bases). CDR1 is SGHRS and CDR2 is YFSETQ in the germline V gene. CDR3 size: 15 residues. V lost 0 bases and J lost 3, with 10 bases in between. This chain's CDR3 is CASSLVAGYNQPQHF. In nucleotides, the CDR3 is TGCGCCAGCAGCTTGGTTGCAGGGTACAATCAGCCCCAGCATTTT. The variable domain in full, with the rest retrieved from reference TRBV5-1 and TRBJ1-5, is KAGVTQTPRYLIKTRGQQVTLSCSPISGHRSVSWYQQTPGQGLQFLFEYFSETQRNKGNFPGRFSGRQFSNSRSEMNVSTLELGDSALYLCASSLVAGYNQPQHFGDGTRLSIL.

Concerning this clone: The sample contains more than one DNA sequence encoding this CDR3. The chain employs TRBV6-5 and TRBJ1-2; maybe TRBD1 (5 bases). CDR3 length: 15 amino acids. Germline values: CDR1 MNHEY, CDR2 SVGAGI. Trimming removed 3 bases from V and 1 base from J, with 12 bases in between. CDR3 amino acids: CASSYGPDSNYGYTF. For the CDR3, the DNA is TGTGCCAGCAGTTATGGTCCCGACAGTAACTATGGCTACACCTTC.

The chain carries TRBV27 and TRBJ2-7; no reliable D call. This CDR3 contains 14 residues. With 7 bases removed from V and 1 base from J, the gap between germline ends came to 14 bases. Germline V CDR1 and CDR2: MNHEY, SMNVEV (reference sequence). CDR3 nucleotide sequence: TGTGCCAGCAAGGTGAATAGAGGTTCCTACGAGCAGTACTTC. Translated, it gives CASKVNRGSYEQYF.